This T cell receptor beta chain was obtained from a study of patients and donors after allogeneic stem cell transplantation (dated by TCRdb to the early 2020s). The CDR3 measures 12 amino acids from cysteine to phenylalanine. Only the CDR3 DNA is retained, 36 bases long and in frame from the first base. Trimming at the junction amounts to 7 bases on V and 4 bases on J, and the germline ends lie 13 bases apart. CDR1 and CDR2, per the germline V gene (reference sequence), are DFQATT and SNEGSKA. This clonotype turned up a few times. It lacks a known antigen. The sample holds no much larger clone one base away, and base qualities are not on file. The library was built by means of RT-PCR. The run used a NextSeq 550. The public sequencing data were trimmed at Q25 with fastp and processed into clonotypes with MiXCR by TCRdb, which kept only in-frame beta chains. CDR3 protein sequences are deduplicated, and each keeps its most common genes and DNA. In all, the sample holds 900,000 to 1,000,000 distinct CDR3 sequences, and roughly 17% of those were seen once. 5% to 6.5% of the sample lies in the top ten.

Sequencing was carried out using blood, either unsorted or a sorted T cell fraction (not recorded which). The origin of this receptor is a human donor who was either an allogeneic HSCT recipient or a stem cell or donor lymphocyte infusion donor (not recorded which). It is not recorded whose cells these are; they may come from a transplant donor. The chain joins TRBV20-1 to TRBJ1-2; the D gene is unclear. The sequenced DNA: TGCAGTGTTACATCAGGTGGCTATGGCTACACCTTC. This encodes CSVTSGGYGYTF.